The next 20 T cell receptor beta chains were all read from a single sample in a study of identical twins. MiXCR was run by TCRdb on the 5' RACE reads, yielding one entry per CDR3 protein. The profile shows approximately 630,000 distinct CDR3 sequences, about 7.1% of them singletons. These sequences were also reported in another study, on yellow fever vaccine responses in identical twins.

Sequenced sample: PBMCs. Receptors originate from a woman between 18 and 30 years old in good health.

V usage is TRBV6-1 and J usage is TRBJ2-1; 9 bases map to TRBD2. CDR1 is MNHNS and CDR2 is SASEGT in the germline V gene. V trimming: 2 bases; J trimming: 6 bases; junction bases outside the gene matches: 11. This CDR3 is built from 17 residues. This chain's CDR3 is CASSEPIAGVRGNEQFF. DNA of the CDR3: TGTGCCAGCAGTGAACCAATAGCGGGGGTTCGGGGCAATGAGCAGTTCTTC.

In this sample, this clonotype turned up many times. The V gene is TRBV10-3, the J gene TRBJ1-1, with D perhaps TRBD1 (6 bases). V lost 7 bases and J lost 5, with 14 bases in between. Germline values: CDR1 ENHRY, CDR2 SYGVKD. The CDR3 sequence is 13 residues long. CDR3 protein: CAIIPEGGTEAFF. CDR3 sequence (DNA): TGTGCCATCATCCCCGAGGGGGGAACTGAAGCTTTCTTT.

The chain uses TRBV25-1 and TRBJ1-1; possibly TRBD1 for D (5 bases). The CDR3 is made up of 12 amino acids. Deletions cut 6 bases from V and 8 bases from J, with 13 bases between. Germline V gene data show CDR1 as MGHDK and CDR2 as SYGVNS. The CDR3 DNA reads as TGTGCCAGCAGCCTAAACGGGGGAGAAGCTTTCTTT. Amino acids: CASSLNGGEAFF.

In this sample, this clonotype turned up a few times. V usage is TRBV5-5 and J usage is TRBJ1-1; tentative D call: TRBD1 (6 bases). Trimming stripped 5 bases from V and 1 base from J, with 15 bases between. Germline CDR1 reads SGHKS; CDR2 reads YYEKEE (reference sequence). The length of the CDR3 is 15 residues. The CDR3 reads CASRTETGSNTEAFF. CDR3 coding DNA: TGTGCCAGCAGAACCGAAACAGGGTCGAACACTGAAGCTTTCTTT.

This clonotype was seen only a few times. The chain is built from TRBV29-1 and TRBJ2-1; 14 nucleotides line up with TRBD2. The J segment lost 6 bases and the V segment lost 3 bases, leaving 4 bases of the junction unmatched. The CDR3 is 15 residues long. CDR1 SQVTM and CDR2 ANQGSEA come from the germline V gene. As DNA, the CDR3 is TGCAGCGTTGAGAGACTAGCGGGGGGGGCCAATGAGCAGTTCTTC. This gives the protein CSVERLAGGANEQFF.

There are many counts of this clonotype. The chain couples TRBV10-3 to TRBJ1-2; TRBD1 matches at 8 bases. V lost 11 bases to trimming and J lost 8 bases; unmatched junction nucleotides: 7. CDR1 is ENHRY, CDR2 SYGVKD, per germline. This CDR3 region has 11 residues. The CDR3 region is CAATGEYGYTF. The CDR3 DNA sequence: TGTGCCGCGACAGGGGAGTACGGCTACACCTTC.

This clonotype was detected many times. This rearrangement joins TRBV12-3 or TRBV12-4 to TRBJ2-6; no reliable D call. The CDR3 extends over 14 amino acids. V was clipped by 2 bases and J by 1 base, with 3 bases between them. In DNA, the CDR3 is TGTGCCAGCAGTTTAAATTCTGGGGCCAACGTCCTGACTTTC. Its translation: CASSLNSGANVLTF.

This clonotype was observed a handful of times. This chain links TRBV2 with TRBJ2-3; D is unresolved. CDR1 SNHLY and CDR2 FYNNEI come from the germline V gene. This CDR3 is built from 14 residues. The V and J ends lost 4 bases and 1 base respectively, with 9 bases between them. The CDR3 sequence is CASSAELRTDTQYF. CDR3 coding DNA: TGTGCCAGCAGTGCTGAATTACGCACAGATACGCAGTATTTT.

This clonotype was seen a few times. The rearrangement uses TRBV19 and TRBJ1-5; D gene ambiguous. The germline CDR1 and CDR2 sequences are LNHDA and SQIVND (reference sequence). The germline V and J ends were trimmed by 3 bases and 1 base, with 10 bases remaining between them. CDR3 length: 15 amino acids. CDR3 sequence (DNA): TGTGCCAGTAGTATCGATACAGTAAGCAATCAGCCCCAGCATTTT. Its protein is CASSIDTVSNQPQHF.

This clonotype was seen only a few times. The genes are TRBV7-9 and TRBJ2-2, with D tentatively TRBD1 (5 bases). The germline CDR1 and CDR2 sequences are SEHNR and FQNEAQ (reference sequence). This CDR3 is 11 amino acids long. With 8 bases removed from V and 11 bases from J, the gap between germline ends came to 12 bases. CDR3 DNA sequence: TGTGCCAGCTCGAGTCAGGGTGAGCTGTTTTTT. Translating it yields CASSSQGELFF.

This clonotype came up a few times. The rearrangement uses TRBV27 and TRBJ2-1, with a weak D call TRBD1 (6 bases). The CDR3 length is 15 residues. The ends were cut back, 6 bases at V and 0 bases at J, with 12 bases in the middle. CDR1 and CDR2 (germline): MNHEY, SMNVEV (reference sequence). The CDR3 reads CASRRTESSYNEQFF. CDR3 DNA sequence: TGTGCCAGCAGGAGGACAGAGAGCTCCTACAATGAGCAGTTCTTC.

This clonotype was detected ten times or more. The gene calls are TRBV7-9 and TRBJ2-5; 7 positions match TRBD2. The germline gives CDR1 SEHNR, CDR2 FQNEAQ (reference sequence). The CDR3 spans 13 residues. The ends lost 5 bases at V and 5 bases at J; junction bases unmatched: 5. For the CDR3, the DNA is TGTGCCAGCAGCCGAACTAGCGCCGAGACCCAGTACTTC. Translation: CASSRTSAETQYF.

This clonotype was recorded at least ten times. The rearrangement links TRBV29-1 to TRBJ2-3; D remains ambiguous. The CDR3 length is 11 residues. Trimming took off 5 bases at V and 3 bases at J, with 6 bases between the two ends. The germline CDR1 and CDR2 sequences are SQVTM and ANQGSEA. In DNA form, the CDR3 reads TGCAGCGTTTCGGTAACAGATACGCAGTATTTT. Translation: CSVSVTDTQYF.

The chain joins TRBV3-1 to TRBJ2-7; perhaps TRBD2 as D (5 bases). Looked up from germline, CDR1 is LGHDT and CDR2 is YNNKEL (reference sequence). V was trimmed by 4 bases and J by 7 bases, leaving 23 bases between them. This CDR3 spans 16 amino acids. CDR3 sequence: CASSPDFWRVRGEQYV. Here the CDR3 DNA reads TGTGCCAGCAGCCCAGACTTCTGGCGGGTCCGCGGGGAGCAGTACGTC.

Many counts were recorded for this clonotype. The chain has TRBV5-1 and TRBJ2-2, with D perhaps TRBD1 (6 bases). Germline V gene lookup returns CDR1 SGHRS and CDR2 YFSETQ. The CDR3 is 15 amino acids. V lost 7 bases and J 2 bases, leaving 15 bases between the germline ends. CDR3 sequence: CASAGGQTNTGELFF. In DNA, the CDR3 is TGCGCCAGCGCCGGCGGACAGACTAACACCGGGGAGCTGTTTTTT.

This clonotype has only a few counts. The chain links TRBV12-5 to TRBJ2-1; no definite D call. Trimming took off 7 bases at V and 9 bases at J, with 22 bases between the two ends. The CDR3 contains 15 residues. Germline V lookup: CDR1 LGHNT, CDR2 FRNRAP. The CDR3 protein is CASALPAELVLEQFF. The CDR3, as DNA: TGTGCTAGTGCCCTACCGGCGGAGTTAGTTCTTGAGCAGTTCTTC.

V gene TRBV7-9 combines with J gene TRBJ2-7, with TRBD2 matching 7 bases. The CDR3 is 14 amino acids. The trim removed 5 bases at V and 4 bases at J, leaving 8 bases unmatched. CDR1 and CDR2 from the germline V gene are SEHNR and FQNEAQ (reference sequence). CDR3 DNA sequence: TGTGCCAGCAGCACAGCGGGATCGGCTTACGAGCAGTACTTC. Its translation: CASSTAGSAYEQYF.

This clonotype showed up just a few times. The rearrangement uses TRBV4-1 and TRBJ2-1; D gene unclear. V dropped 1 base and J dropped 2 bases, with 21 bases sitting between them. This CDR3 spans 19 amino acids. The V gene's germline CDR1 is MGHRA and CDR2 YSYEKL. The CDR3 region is CASSQGNVRSVLTYNEQFF. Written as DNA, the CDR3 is TGCGCCAGCAGCCAAGGGAATGTCAGGAGCGTATTAACCTACAATGAGCAGTTCTTC.

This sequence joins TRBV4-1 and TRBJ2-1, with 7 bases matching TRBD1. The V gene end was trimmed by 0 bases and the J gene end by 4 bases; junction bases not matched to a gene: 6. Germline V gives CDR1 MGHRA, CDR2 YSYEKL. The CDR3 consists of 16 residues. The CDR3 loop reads CASSQDRTGVYNEQFF. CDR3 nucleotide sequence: TGCGCCAGCAGCCAAGATCGAACAGGGGTATACAATGAGCAGTTCTTC.

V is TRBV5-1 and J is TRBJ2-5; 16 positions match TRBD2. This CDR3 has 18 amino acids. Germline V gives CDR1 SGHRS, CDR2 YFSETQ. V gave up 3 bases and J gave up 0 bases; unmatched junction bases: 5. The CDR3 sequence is CASSSGTSGGVYQETQYF. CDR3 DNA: TGCGCCAGCAGCTCAGGGACTAGCGGGGGGGTGTACCAAGAGACCCAGTACTTC. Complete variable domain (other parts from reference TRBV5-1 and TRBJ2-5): KAGVTQTPRYLIKTRGQQVTLSCSPISGHRSVSWYQQTPGQGLQFLFEYFSETQRNKGNFPGRFSGRQFSNSRSEMNVSTLELGDSALYLCASSSGTSGGVYQETQYFGPGTRLLVL.